The present T cell receptor (beta chain) was sequenced within a study of blood T cells in healthy people across ages. In the case of this clonotype: What it binds is unknown.

Overall study results and limits: With unsorted PBMCs, a conclusive comparison of naive versus antigen-experienced cells was not possible. Estimated diversity, derived from one million T cells, was regarded as an underestimate.

Samples had at least 6.5 million PBMCs isolated from them. It was with a sample-barcoded 5' primer and a J-beta primer mix that a second PCR of roughly 6 to 12 cycles was run. The authors tagged each cDNA molecule using a template-switch adaptor with 12 random nucleotides. TCRdb recomputed calls from the 5' RACE reads with MiXCR, one row per CDR3 protein. The table lists roughly 800,000 distinct CDR3 sequences, more than 45% of them singletons. The sample taken for sequencing was blood. The clonotype comes from a young man in good health.

The CDR3 DNA follows: TGTGCCACCAGCAGAGACCCCGGGGGACACTACGAGCAGTACTTC. Protein: CATSRDPGGHYEQYF. The V call is TRBV15, the J call TRBJ2-7; D may match TRBD1 or TRBD2 (6 bases each). The CDR3 loop spans 15 amino acids. Germline values: CDR1 LNHNV, CDR2 YYDKDF (reference sequence). Trimming removed 0 bases from V and 3 bases from J, with 12 bases in between. Full variable domain (remainder filled in from reference TRBV15 and TRBJ2-7): DAMVIQNPRYQVTQFGKPVTLSCSQTLNHNVMYWYQQKSSQAPKLLFHYYDKDFNNEADTPDNFQSRRPNTSFCFLDIRSPGLGDTAMYLCATSRDPGGHYEQYFGPGTRLTVT.